Sequencing of this T cell receptor (beta chain) was carried out in a study of blood T cell repertoires in COVID-19. The wider study: Acute and convalescent COVID-19 samples came from the United States, Italy and Spain.

The V end lost 5 bases, the J end lost 4 bases, and 12 bases lay between the germline ends. The CDR3 length is 14 residues. Looked up from germline, CDR1 is MRHNA and CDR2 is SNTAGT. Only in-frame clones appear in the TCRdb table, and some are missing; sequencing was by immunoSEQ multiplex PCR. The data contain about 64,000 clones, roughly four fifths of them singletons. The chain links TRBV6-4 to TRBJ1-5; D is perhaps TRBD1 (5 bases). This TCR derives from a human donor in a cohort sampled during active COVID-19. Sequencing was done on a sample of peripheral blood. The CDR3, as DNA: TGTGCCAGCAGTCTCGACAGCAGAAATCAGCCCCAGCATTTT. Amino acid sequence: CASSLDSRNQPQHF.